The 32 T cell receptor beta chains listed next were all sequenced from one sample in a study of regulatory T cells in long-lasting Graves disease. Time point meaning: newly diagnosed GD, antithyroid drugs for less than 3 months. Scientists built the TCR library using RNA that was extracted from PBMCs. Construction of the TCR beta libraries employed iRepertoire HTBI primers in conjunction with Arm-PCR of CDR3 regions. A single record per CDR3 protein comes from TCRdb applying MiXCR to the multiplex PCR reads. Among 350,000 to 550,000 distinct CDR3 sequences listed, 15% were seen once. This sample was also put to use in a study of T cells in Graves' hyperthyroidism and ophthalmopathy.

This specimen was peripheral blood mononuclear cells (PBMCs), taken at new diagnosis, from a patient treated with antithyroid drugs. The source is a woman in her 30s with Graves disease.

This clonotype was detected many times. V gene TRBV18 combines with J gene TRBJ2-1; the D is unclear. The CDR3 contains 16 residues. V lost 3 bases and J lost 4, with 16 bases in between. Looked up from germline, CDR1 is KGHSH and CDR2 is LQKENI. This chain's CDR3 is CASSPGQKHRYNEQFF. CDR3 coding DNA: TGTGCCAGCTCACCGGGCCAGAAGCACAGATACAATGAGCAGTTCTTC.

This clonotype has only a few counts. The V gene is TRBV4-1, the J gene TRBJ1-5, with 10 positions matching TRBD1. V shed 5 bases, J shed 0 bases, and the junction held 10 bases outside the gene matches. The length of the CDR3 is 18 residues. Germline CDR1 MGHRA, CDR2 YSYEKL. The CDR3 sequence: CASSRGGRQGASNQPQHF. The CDR3 nucleotides are TGCGCCAGCAGCAGGGGTGGTAGACAGGGGGCTAGCAATCAGCCCCAGCATTTT.

This clonotype has just a few counts. This chain joins TRBV6-1 and TRBJ1-5, with 9 bases matching TRBD1. CDR1 MNHNS and CDR2 SASEGT come from the germline V gene. Losses at the gene ends were 7 bases for V and 5 bases for J; bases not matched to a gene: 6. The CDR3 consists of 14 residues. The CDR3 sequence: CASNDTGGHQPQHF. The CDR3 DNA reads TGTGCCAGCAATGACACAGGGGGCCATCAGCCCCAGCATTTT.

This clonotype was counted ten times or more. The V and J genes are TRBV5-1 and TRBJ2-7, with no clear D. This CDR3 has 15 residues. The V end lost 2 bases, the J end lost 6 bases, and 18 bases lay between the germline ends. Germline assignment: CDR1 SGHRS and CDR2 YFSETQ. The CDR3 sequence is CASSFYVSSVGEQYF. The CDR3 DNA sequence: TGCGCCAGCAGCTTTTACGTCTCGTCCGTCGGCGAGCAGTACTTC.

This chain joins TRBV19 and TRBJ2-3; either TRBD1 or TRBD2 may supply D (6 bases each). Trimming took 5 bases from V and 6 from J, leaving 21 bases between them. CDR3 length: 16 amino acids. The germline CDR1 and CDR2 sequences are LNHDA and SQIVND (reference sequence). The CDR3 protein is CASSPPTPGAPDTQYF. In DNA form, the CDR3 reads TGTGCCAGTAGTCCCCCTACCCCGGGGGCCCCGGATACGCAGTATTTT.

A few counts support this clonotype. V gene TRBV12-3 or TRBV12-4 combines with J gene TRBJ2-1; D gene uncertain. V was clipped by 7 bases and J by 8 bases, with 9 bases between them. This CDR3 region has 11 residues. CDR3 loop: CASTPSDEQFF. The CDR3 region has the DNA TGTGCCAGCACCCCCTCGGATGAGCAGTTCTTC.

The table lists this clonotype with many counts. The chain joins TRBV20-1 to TRBJ2-3; a weak D match, TRBD2 (5 bases). CDR3 length: 15 amino acids. V was trimmed by 6 bases and J by 2 bases, leaving 18 bases between them. CDR1 and CDR2 from the germline V gene are DFQATT and SNEGSKA (reference sequence). The CDR3 sequence is CSAERGLSFTDTQYF. CDR3 sequence (DNA): TGCAGTGCCGAGAGAGGACTGTCCTTCACAGATACGCAGTATTTT.

This clonotype was recorded at least ten times. The V and J genes are TRBV10-3 and TRBJ2-3, with TRBD2 matching 15 bases. Losses at the gene ends were 5 bases for V and 6 bases for J; bases not matched to a gene: 12. The CDR3 is 18 amino acids. The germline V gene encodes CDR1 ENHRY and CDR2 SYGVKD. DNA for the CDR3: TGTGCCATCAGTAGAGTACAGGGGACTAGCGGGGGGACGGATACGCAGTATTTT. Its protein product is CAISRVQGTSGGTDTQYF.

The gene calls are TRBV9 and TRBJ1-6; 9 bases are shared with TRBD1. Losses at the gene ends were 0 bases for V and 8 bases for J; bases not matched to a gene: 9. CDR1 and CDR2 (germline): SGDLS, YYNGEE. CDR3 length equals 17 residues. The CDR3 region has the DNA TGTGCCAGCAGCGTAGGGACAGGGGATAAAGTATATTCACCCCTCCACTTT. Protein: CASSVGTGDKVYSPLHF.

This clonotype has ten or more counts. This sequence joins TRBV19 and TRBJ1-1; maybe TRBD1 (6 bases). Deletions cut 6 bases from V and 5 bases from J, with 13 bases between. The germline CDR1 and CDR2 sequences are LNHDA and SQIVND (reference sequence). This CDR3 comprises 13 residues. CDR3 protein: CASRRGRGTEAFF. The CDR3 DNA is TGTGCCAGTAGGAGGGGGAGAGGTACTGAAGCTTTCTTT. The entire variable domain, with the rest obtained from reference TRBV19 and TRBJ1-1, is as follows: DGGITQSPKYLFRKEGQNVTLSCEQNLNHDAMYWYRQDPGQGLRLIYYSQIVNDFQKGDIAEGYSVSREKKESFPLTVTSAQKNPTAFYLCASRRGRGTEAFFGQGTRLTVV.

This clonotype showed up many times. The gene calls are TRBV12-3 or TRBV12-4 and TRBJ1-2; TRBD1 might be the D (5 bases). V gave up 1 base and J gave up 9 bases, with 18 bases separating them. The CDR3 is 15 residues long. CDR3 amino acids: CASSLDPGTPLSYTF. For the CDR3, the DNA is TGTGCCAGCAGTTTAGATCCAGGGACCCCCTTAAGCTACACCTTC.

This clonotype was counted many times. CDR3 amino acids: CASSWRTNTGELFF. CDR3 bases: TGTGCCAGCAGCTGGAGGACTAACACCGGGGAGCTGTTTTTT. The rearrangement links TRBV5-5 to TRBJ2-2, with D possibly TRBD2 on 5 matching bases. Germline V gene sequence: CDR1 SGHKS, CDR2 YYEKEE (reference sequence). CDR3 length: 14 amino acids. V was shortened by 3 bases and J by 2 bases, with 8 bases between the two germline ends.

The V call is TRBV12-3 or TRBV12-4, the J call TRBJ2-5, with D hard to call. V lost 3 bases to trimming and J lost 5 bases, with 16 bases between them. The length of the CDR3 is 15 residues. The CDR3 DNA reads TGTGCCAGCAGTTTCTTAGAAGGGCCGATGGAGACCCAGTACTTC. This translates into CASSFLEGPMETQYF.

This clonotype was detected ten times or more. The chain recombines TRBV7-3 with TRBJ2-1; possibly TRBD2 for D (6 bases). Trimming took 1 base from V and 5 from J, leaving 18 bases between them. The CDR3 is 17 amino acids. The germline V gene encodes CDR1 SGHTA and CDR2 FQGTGA. CDR3 loop: CASSLNAGGGIDNEQFF. For the CDR3, the DNA is TGTGCCAGCAGCTTAAACGCGGGTGGCGGGATCGACAATGAGCAGTTCTTC. Full variable domain (outside the CDR3, taken from reference TRBV7-3 and TRBJ2-1): GAGVSQTPSNKVTEKGKYVELRCDPISGHTALYWYRQSLGQGPEFLIYFQGTGAADDSGLPNDRFFAVRPEGSVSTLKIQRTERGDSAVYLCASSLNAGGGIDNEQFFGPGTRLTVL.

A remark on this clonotype: This may stem from a read error, because a much larger clone lies one nucleotide away. Given the absence of the conserved phenylalanine or tryptophan at the CDR3 end, a read error is likely. V gene TRBV6-1 combines with J gene TRBJ2-1; D assignment may be TRBD1 or TRBD2 (5 bases each). The germline V gene has CDR1 MNHNS and CDR2 SASEGT. The CDR3 consists of 14 residues. Trimming stripped 3 bases from V and 0 bases from J, with 6 bases between. The CDR3 sequence is CASSEGDSYNEQFL. CDR3 bases: TGTGCCAGCAGTGAGGGGGACTCCTACAATGAGCAGTTCCTC.

This clonotype came up many times. The CDR3 coding sequence is TGTGCCAGCAGTACTAGCGGGCGGGTGGCAGATACGCAGTATTTT. Residues: CASSTSGRVADTQYF. J is TRBJ2-3 and V is TRBV12-3 or TRBV12-4; 9 bases map to TRBD2. V dropped 5 bases and J dropped 4; count of bases not matched to a gene: 7. The CDR3 has 15 residues.

This clonotype was observed at least ten times. The rearrangement uses TRBV18 and TRBJ1-1, with a tentative D call TRBD1 (5 bases). Germline V gene lookup returns CDR1 KGHSH and CDR2 LQKENI. V was shortened by 2 bases and J by 1 base, with 11 bases between the two germline ends. This CDR3 has 15 residues. The CDR3 spells CASSPAGGRNTEAFF. The CDR3 DNA follows: TGTGCCAGCTCACCAGCGGGGGGAAGGAACACTGAAGCTTTCTTT.

This clonotype has a count of ten or more. The genes are TRBV5-1 and TRBJ1-2, with D hard to call. The germline V and J ends were trimmed by 4 bases and 2 bases, with 12 bases remaining between them. Germline values: CDR1 SGHRS, CDR2 YFSETQ. The CDR3 has 14 residues. DNA of the CDR3: TGCGCCAGCAGCCACGATTTAGACAACTATGGCTACACCTTC. Amino acids: CASSHDLDNYGYTF.

This clonotype was seen a few times. This sequence joins TRBV15 and TRBJ1-5; no firm D call. The V gene's germline CDR1 is LNHNV and CDR2 YYDKDF (reference sequence). The CDR3 spans 17 residues. V was shortened by 0 bases and J by 0 bases, with 12 bases between the two germline ends. CDR3 bases: TGTGCCACCAGCAGAGATCGACACTTTTATAGCAATCAGCCCCAGCATTTT. Translating gives CATSRDRHFYSNQPQHF.

This clonotype was observed at least ten times. The V call is TRBV7-9, the J call TRBJ2-1; tentative D call: TRBD2 (5 bases). V lost 6 bases and J 5 bases, leaving 11 bases between the germline ends. Germline assignment: CDR1 SEHNR and CDR2 FQNEAQ (reference sequence). The CDR3 is 13 residues long. CDR3 nucleotide sequence: TGTGCCAGCAGAGGACTCTCGAACAATGAGCAGTTCTTC. It yields the protein CASRGLSNNEQFF. Variable domain in full (rest from reference TRBV7-9 and TRBJ2-1): DTGVSQNPRHKITKRGQNVTFRCDPISEHNRLYWYRQTLGQGPEFLTYFQNEAQLEKSRLLSDRFSAERPKGSFSTLEIQRTEQGDSAMYLCASRGLSNNEQFFGPGTRLTVL.

The V call is TRBV19, the J call TRBJ1-6; a weak D match, TRBD1 (5 bases). The CDR3 extends over 15 amino acids. V dropped 6 bases and J dropped 9 bases, with 18 bases sitting between them. CDR1 LNHDA and CDR2 SQIVND come from the germline V gene (reference sequence). CDR3 loop: CASRLGRQITSPLHF. CDR3 in DNA: TGTGCCAGTAGGCTCGGACGACAGATTACTTCACCCCTCCACTTT.

This clonotype was observed at least ten times. The chain links TRBV7-3 to TRBJ2-3, with 12 bases lining up with TRBD2. Trimming removed 2 bases from V and 2 bases from J; junction bases left unmatched: 14. CDR3 length: 20 residues. Germline loops: CDR1 SGHTA, CDR2 FQGTGA. The CDR3 DNA is TGTGCCAGCAGCTTATGGACTAGCGGGACTCCTACGTCGACCACAGATACGCAGTATTTT. It translates to CASSLWTSGTPTSTTDTQYF.

This clonotype was counted many times. The chain is built from TRBV3-1 and TRBJ2-2; D may match TRBD1 or TRBD2 (5 bases each). CDR1 and CDR2 (germline): LGHDT, YNNKEL (reference sequence). V was pared by 3 bases and J by 6 bases, with 14 bases between. The CDR3 is made up of 15 amino acids. This chain's CDR3 is CASSHGTSGSGELFF. For the CDR3, the DNA is TGTGCCAGCAGCCATGGGACCTCCGGGTCCGGGGAGCTGTTTTTT.

Comments on this clonotype: This could be a read error, since a much larger clone is one nucleotide away. The chain combines TRBV10-3 with TRBJ1-1, with 10 bases matching TRBD1. The CDR3 covers 14 residues. CDR1 is ENHRY and CDR2 is SYGVKD in the germline V gene. The CDR3 here is CAVSLDRGVTEAFF. In nucleotides, the CDR3 is TGTGCCGTCAGCCTGGACAGGGGGGTCACTGAAGCTTTCTTT.

A note on this clonotype: Compared with germline, one end of the junction differs, possibly owing to a read error. This chain links TRBV6-1 with TRBJ1-1; the D gene is possibly TRBD1 (6 bases). The CDR3 is 16 amino acids. Germline-derived CDR1 and CDR2 are MNHNS and SASEGT. The CDR3 loop reads CASSLGLDLGDTEASF. The CDR3 DNA sequence: TGTGCCAGCAGCCTGGGTTTGGACCTCGGGGACACTGAAGCTTCCTTT.

With respect to this clonotype: This probably arose from a read error, given a far larger clone one base away. The chain is built from TRBV3-1 and TRBJ2-5, with TRBD2 matching over 8 bases. The V gene's germline CDR1 is LGHDT and CDR2 YNNKEL (reference sequence). J was trimmed by 11 bases and V by 0 bases; bases with no gene match: 14. The CDR3 is made up of 16 amino acids. CDR3 region: CASSQELLAVYNEQYF. CDR3 DNA: TGTGCCAGCAGCCAAGAACTACTAGCGGTGTACAATGAGCAGTACTTC.

This clonotype has a count of ten or more. The rearrangement joins TRBV7-9 to TRBJ1-1, with TRBD1 matching over 11 bases. The CDR3 loop spans 15 amino acids. Germline CDR1 and CDR2: SEHNR and FQNEAQ (reference sequence). Trimming at V came to 5 bases and at J to 6 bases, leaving 8 bases not matched to a gene. For the CDR3, the DNA is TGTGCCAGCAGCCCGGACAGGGGGCGGCTGGCTGAAGCTTTCTTT. It codes for CASSPDRGRLAEAFF.

Concerning this clonotype itself: A much larger clone is a single base away; this may be a read error. The chain carries TRBV20-1 and TRBJ1-5; no clear D gene. Trimming took off 3 bases at V and 9 bases at J, with 12 bases between the two ends. Germline CDR1 and CDR2: DFQATT and SNEGSKA (reference sequence). The CDR3 loop spans 12 amino acids. CDR3 nucleotides: TGCAGTGCTAGTCGGCGGAGGGCGCCCCAGCATTTT. Its translation: CSASRRRAPQHF.

This clonotype has at least ten counts. V is TRBV11-1 and J is TRBJ1-1; 7 bases align to TRBD1. The V gene's germline CDR1 is SGHAT and CDR2 FQDESV (reference sequence). The CDR3 spans 15 residues. The V segment lost 1 base and the J segment 1 base; nucleotides outside the gene matches: 3. CDR3 in DNA: TGTGCCAGCAGCTTAGAGGGGACAGCGAACACTGAAGCTTTCTTT. It codes for CASSLEGTANTEAFF.

The table lists this clonotype with many counts. The genes are TRBV6-1 and TRBJ1-2; D not certain. The CDR3 is 10 amino acids. With 3 bases removed from V and 7 bases from J, the gap between germline ends came to 3 bases. Germline V gene lookup returns CDR1 MNHNS and CDR2 SASEGT. CDR3 nucleotides: TGTGCCAGCAGTGATGTTGGCTACACCTTC. The encoded protein is CASSDVGYTF.

This clonotype was seen many times. The rearrangement joins TRBV14 to TRBJ2-1, with a possible D match to TRBD1 (5 bases). Germline CDR1 is SGHDN and CDR2 is FVKESK. With 2 bases removed from V and 8 bases from J, the gap between germline ends came to 16 bases. The CDR3 runs 15 residues. As DNA, the CDR3 is TGTGCCAGCAGCCAACTACAGGCCCACCCCGATGAGCAGTTCTTC. Encoded protein: CASSQLQAHPDEQFF.

This clonotype was observed many times. The rearrangement uses TRBV30 and TRBJ2-3, with 9 positions matching TRBD1. CDR3 length: 17 residues. The germline CDR1 and CDR2 sequences are GTSNPN and SVGIG (reference sequence). Trimming took 1 base from V and 1 from J; bases not matched to a gene: 9. CDR3 nucleotide sequence: TGTGCCTGGAGTGAGGAACAGGGGGCGCTTGGCACAGATACGCAGTATTTT. It codes for CAWSEEQGALGTDTQYF.